This T cell receptor (beta chain) was sequenced during a study of cytomegalovirus exposure and HLA in healthy donors. Study background: Counted in an early data release were roughly 87 million unique TCRs from HLA-typed donors. Overall study findings and caveats: Reported findings show TCR beta sequences accurately forecast HLA-A and HLA-B alleles in most subjects. The sole available immune exposure information was CMV serostatus. TCR beta chains associated with HLA were, in a later analysis, more clonally expanded than equally common others.

The PCR used 60 Vbeta and 13 Jbeta primers. Assay used: immunoSEQ multiplex PCR; TCRdb lists only in-frame clones, some missing. The table includes about 64,000 clones, 55% to 80% detected once. This CDR3 has 15 amino acids. The germline gives CDR1 MNHEY, CDR2 SVGAGI. V shed 6 bases and J 1 base; nucleotides not matched to a gene: 5. Concerning this clone itself: Its antigen is not known.

The source of this sequence is a woman aged 50 to 65 in good health and CMV-seronegative. The rearrangement links TRBV6-5 to TRBJ2-7; 11 bases fit TRBD2. The specimen sequenced was PBMCs. The CDR3 sequence is CASRLAGAGSYEQYF. CDR3 bases: TGTGCCAGCAGACTAGCGGGAGCCGGTTCCTACGAGCAGTACTTC.